This TCR beta chain was sequenced for a study of response to subunit inactivated influenza vaccine (dated by TCRdb to the late 2010s). Study-wide context: Deep quantitative profiling of the T cell receptor repertoire was used in the study to follow responses to a trivalent subunit inactivated influenza vaccine. Results the study describes overall, beyond this receptor: The authors proposed that each seasonal influenza vaccination may bring in only a limited number of new T cells.

From the cysteine up to the phenylalanine, the CDR3 has a length of 15 residues. The CDR3 DNA has 45 bases and is translated from base 1. From a lookup of the germline V gene (reference sequence), CDR1 and CDR2 are DFQATT and SNEGSKA. V and J are truncated by 6 bases and 2 bases respectively, leaving an intervening sequence of 18 bases. There are many counts of this clonotype. Its antigen is unknown. Base-call qualities are not available, and no considerably larger clone is one nucleotide away. Library prep was done by RT-PCR. Data came from an Illumina HiSeq 2500. TCRdb reran the public reads through fastp at Q25 and MiXCR, keeping productive beta chains. Every entry covers one CDR3 protein and lists the most common genes and DNA from its rows. Here the sample has hundreds of thousands of distinct CDR3 sequences; approximately 7.1% occur a single time. The leading ten clones occupy under 15% of the sample.

The V and J segments used are TRBV20-1 and TRBJ2-3; the D segment could be TRBD2, given 5 matching bases. This clonotype originated in a man between 50 and 69 years old who received an inactivated influenza vaccine. Donor details come from another sample of the same person, matched by shared clones. Here the sequenced sample was PBMCs from blood, taken around 25 months after vaccination. The CDR3 reads as follows: CSATSSLAPTDTQYF. The sequenced DNA is TGCAGTGCCACCAGTTCGTTAGCGCCCACAGATACGCAGTATTTT.